This T cell receptor (beta chain) was found in a study of neurological immune-mediated disorders. Study-wide points: The expanded clones of different subjects shared no CDR3 amino acid sequences (suggesting private repertoires in all groups). In HTLV-1-associated myelopathy, TCR clonal expansion was greatest, and in multiple sclerosis it was least, below healthy controls.

As for time point: technical triplicate 1. The unsorted libraries were prepared from 2 million PBMCs (stored at -80 C). This clonotype was seen at least ten times. Its specificity is unknown. The authors made cDNA by 5'RACE with 10-nucleotide random UMIs. TCRdb redid the calling of the 5' RACE reads with MiXCR, one entry per CDR3 protein. The table has tens of thousands of distinct CDR3 sequences, roughly 10% seen once. Looked up from germline, CDR1 is SGHRS and CDR2 is YFSETQ. The CDR3 spans 15 residues. V trimming: 0 bases; J trimming: 4 bases; junction bases outside the gene matches: 2. The clonotype originates from a man between 60 and 75 years old with HTLV-1-associated myelopathy (HAM/TSP). The chain joins TRBV5-1 to TRBJ1-4, with 8 bases aligning to TRBD1. The sequenced sample was PBMCs. CDR3 DNA sequence: TGCGCCAGCAGCTTGGGGGACAGGCGTAATGAAAAACTGTTTTTT. As protein: CASSLGDRRNEKLFF.